Listed below are T cell receptor beta chains from one sample, sequenced in a study of post-analysis software for immune sequencing data. TCRdb redid the calling of the PCR reads with MiXCR, one entry per CDR3 protein. The sample consists of more than 450,000 distinct CDR3 sequences, around 31% of them appearing once. Sequencing used blood. The receptor source for this set is a girl younger than 18 with multiple sclerosis. Each CDR3 is given without its conserved first and last residue. Each record gives: J gene, D gene, V gene, CDR3 protein. D genes are given only for firm matches.

j_gene: TRBJ2-1; d_gene: .; v_gene: TRBV7-2; CDR3aa: VSSHPGTEQF
j_gene: TRBJ2-1; d_gene: TRBD2; v_gene: TRBV7-2; CDR3aa: ASSLGWRGAYNEQF
j_gene: TRBJ2-1; d_gene: TRBD2; v_gene: TRBV7-2; CDR3aa: ASSVTSGASSYNEQF
j_gene: TRBJ2-7; d_gene: .; v_gene: TRBV6-1; CDR3aa: ASSDPQTRLSYEQY
j_gene: TRBJ2-3; d_gene: TRBD1; v_gene: TRBV5-1; CDR3aa: ASSTRTGAALDTQY
j_gene: TRBJ2-7; d_gene: TRBD2; v_gene: TRBV7-2; CDR3aa: ASSLVGGLVYGEQY
j_gene: TRBJ1-6; d_gene: TRBD1; v_gene: TRBV18; CDR3aa: ASSPSRDRVSPLH
j_gene: TRBJ1-1; d_gene: .; v_gene: TRBV13; CDR3aa: ASRDGPNAEAF
j_gene: TRBJ2-7; d_gene: .; v_gene: TRBV5-1; CDR3aa: ASSLDRNNEQY
j_gene: TRBJ2-1; d_gene: TRBD2; v_gene: TRBV11-2; CDR3aa: ASSPSSGGFNEQF
j_gene: TRBJ2-2; d_gene: .; v_gene: TRBV6-1; CDR3aa: ASHFPNTGELF
j_gene: TRBJ2-1; d_gene: TRBD2; v_gene: TRBV11-1; CDR3aa: ASSSRAGGLAGYNEQF
j_gene: TRBJ2-5; d_gene: TRBD2; v_gene: TRBV20-1; CDR3aa: SARVAGPQETQY
j_gene: TRBJ1-2; d_gene: .; v_gene: TRBV24-1; CDR3aa: ATSEMVNYGYT
j_gene: TRBJ1-2; d_gene: TRBD1; v_gene: TRBV6-2/TRBV6-3; CDR3aa: ASSLGDRLGYT
j_gene: TRBJ2-2; d_gene: .; v_gene: TRBV2; CDR3aa: ASRRQGGGYTGELF
j_gene: TRBJ1-6; d_gene: .; v_gene: TRBV6-5; CDR3aa: ASSRSGVTYNSPLH
j_gene: TRBJ2-7; d_gene: .; v_gene: TRBV6-5; CDR3aa: ASSYSRTVAYEQY
j_gene: TRBJ2-5; d_gene: .; v_gene: TRBV3-1; CDR3aa: ASSLTAGSWTQY
j_gene: TRBJ2-3; d_gene: TRBD2; v_gene: TRBV5-1; CDR3aa: ASRSTSGGTDTQY
j_gene: TRBJ2-1; d_gene: TRBD2; v_gene: TRBV3-1; CDR3aa: ASGTPKSGLASDWEQF
j_gene: TRBJ1-4; d_gene: .; v_gene: TRBV3-1; CDR3aa: ASSRGQGAVKEKLF
j_gene: TRBJ2-5; d_gene: .; v_gene: TRBV20-1; CDR3aa: SASRSPLLVETQY
j_gene: TRBJ2-7; d_gene: TRBD2; v_gene: TRBV3-1; CDR3aa: ASSYSGGADREQY
j_gene: TRBJ2-3; d_gene: TRBD2; v_gene: TRBV7-2; CDR3aa: ASSLLASGAASTDTQY
j_gene: TRBJ2-7; d_gene: .; v_gene: TRBV3-1; CDR3aa: ASSQETGRQY
j_gene: TRBJ1-2; d_gene: .; v_gene: TRBV15; CDR3aa: ATSRVTALNYGYT
j_gene: TRBJ1-5; d_gene: .; v_gene: TRBV5-6; CDR3aa: ASSFSTGQGTNQPQH
j_gene: TRBJ1-2; d_gene: .; v_gene: TRBV29-1; CDR3aa: SVEFVINYGYT
j_gene: TRBJ2-5; d_gene: TRBD2; v_gene: TRBV12-3/TRBV12-4; CDR3aa: ASSSLAGGFMQTQY
j_gene: TRBJ2-7; d_gene: TRBD2; v_gene: TRBV20-1; CDR3aa: SAPPLGTSGGVYEQY
j_gene: TRBJ2-7; d_gene: .; v_gene: TRBV12-3/TRBV12-4; CDR3aa: ASSLERGVSYEQY
j_gene: TRBJ2-1; d_gene: .; v_gene: TRBV4-1; CDR3aa: ASSSVNNEQF
j_gene: TRBJ2-1; d_gene: .; v_gene: TRBV28; CDR3aa: ANQNGEGEQF
j_gene: TRBJ2-5; d_gene: TRBD2; v_gene: TRBV20-1; CDR3aa: SAPGLAGGRHQETQY
j_gene: .; d_gene: TRBD1; v_gene: TRBV12-3/TRBV12-4; CDR3aa: ASSTLDRAETQY
j_gene: TRBJ2-1; d_gene: TRBD2; v_gene: TRBV11-2; CDR3aa: ASSSRGGADNYNEQF
j_gene: TRBJ2-4; d_gene: .; v_gene: TRBV6-2/TRBV6-3; CDR3aa: ASSYADREGNIQY
j_gene: TRBJ2-1; d_gene: .; v_gene: TRBV6-5; CDR3aa: ASSSGGQGEQF
j_gene: TRBJ1-2; d_gene: .; v_gene: TRBV7-9; CDR3aa: ASSLGGWEGYT
j_gene: TRBJ2-1; d_gene: .; v_gene: TRBV10-2; CDR3aa: ASSETGTFHNEQF
j_gene: TRBJ2-4; d_gene: .; v_gene: TRBV12-3/TRBV12-4; CDR3aa: ASLRGREDIQY
j_gene: TRBJ2-7; d_gene: .; v_gene: TRBV20-1; CDR3aa: SATGSGYEQY
j_gene: TRBJ1-5; d_gene: .; v_gene: TRBV20-1; CDR3aa: SAGGYPDQPQH
j_gene: TRBJ2-7; d_gene: .; v_gene: TRBV2; CDR3aa: ASSEFRLSYEQY
j_gene: TRBJ1-1; d_gene: .; v_gene: TRBV4-2; CDR3aa: ASSVSSSMNTVAF
j_gene: TRBJ2-5; d_gene: .; v_gene: TRBV21-1; CDR3aa: ASGPFSDGQGEKETQY
j_gene: TRBJ1-5; d_gene: .; v_gene: TRBV28; CDR3aa: ASSGEKPQH
j_gene: TRBJ2-3; d_gene: .; v_gene: TRBV7-6; CDR3aa: ASSGGADCTDTQY
j_gene: TRBJ1-5; d_gene: .; v_gene: TRBV11-2; CDR3aa: ASSLRMAGGGNQPQH
j_gene: TRBJ2-5; d_gene: TRBD2; v_gene: TRBV4-1; CDR3aa: ASSQDKGTSGGPSKETQY
j_gene: TRBJ2-3; d_gene: .; v_gene: TRBV15; CDR3aa: ATSRDVWDTQY
j_gene: TRBJ1-2; d_gene: .; v_gene: TRBV20-1; CDR3aa: SELRGAPPDGYT
j_gene: TRBJ2-7; d_gene: TRBD2; v_gene: TRBV7-2; CDR3aa: ASTLLAGSTYEQY
j_gene: TRBJ2-3; d_gene: .; v_gene: TRBV6-4; CDR3aa: ASSEQARDTQY
j_gene: TRBJ2-3; d_gene: TRBD1; v_gene: TRBV12-3/TRBV12-4; CDR3aa: ASSSGTGDYNTQY
j_gene: TRBJ2-3; d_gene: TRBD2; v_gene: TRBV4-1; CDR3aa: ASRHPAGGTDTQY
j_gene: TRBJ2-1; d_gene: .; v_gene: TRBV12-3/TRBV12-4; CDR3aa: ASSFFHEQF
j_gene: TRBJ1-3; d_gene: TRBD1; v_gene: TRBV6-6; CDR3aa: ASSSLDRDRSGNTIY
j_gene: .; d_gene: .; v_gene: TRBV10-3; CDR3aa: AISTPSETQY